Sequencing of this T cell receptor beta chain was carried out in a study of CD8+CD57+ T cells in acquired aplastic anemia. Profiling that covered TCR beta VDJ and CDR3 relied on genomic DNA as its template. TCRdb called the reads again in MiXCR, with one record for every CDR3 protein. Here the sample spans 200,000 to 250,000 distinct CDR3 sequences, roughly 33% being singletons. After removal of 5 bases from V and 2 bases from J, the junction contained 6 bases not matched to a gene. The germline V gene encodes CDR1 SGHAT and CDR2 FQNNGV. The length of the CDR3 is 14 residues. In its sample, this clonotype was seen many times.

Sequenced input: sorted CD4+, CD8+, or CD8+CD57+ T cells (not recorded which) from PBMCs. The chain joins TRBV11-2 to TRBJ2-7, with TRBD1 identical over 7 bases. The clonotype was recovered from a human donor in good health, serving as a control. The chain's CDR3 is CASSPGTAPYEQYF. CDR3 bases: TGTGCCAGCAGCCCCGGGACAGCCCCCTACGAGCAGTACTTC.